This TCR beta chain was identified during a study of CD4 T cell repertoires in COVID-19. Germline V lookup: CDR1 SGHRS, CDR2 YFSETQ. V was trimmed by 4 bases and J by 5 bases, leaving 17 bases between them. There are 15 residues in the CDR3. Generated by immunoSEQ multiplex PCR, the TCRdb table keeps only in-frame clones and is missing some. The sample has about 75,000 clones, under 90% seen once; the top ten hold about 0.5%. V gene TRBV5-1 combines with J gene TRBJ2-3; D is undetermined. This clonotype originated in a human donor who had COVID-19. The sequences come from CD4+ T cells from peripheral blood, collected after recovery from COVID-19. Here the CDR3 reads CASSPPLVGRDTQYF. Here the CDR3 DNA reads TGCGCCAGCAGCCCCCCCCTAGTAGGAAGAGATACGCAGTATTTT.